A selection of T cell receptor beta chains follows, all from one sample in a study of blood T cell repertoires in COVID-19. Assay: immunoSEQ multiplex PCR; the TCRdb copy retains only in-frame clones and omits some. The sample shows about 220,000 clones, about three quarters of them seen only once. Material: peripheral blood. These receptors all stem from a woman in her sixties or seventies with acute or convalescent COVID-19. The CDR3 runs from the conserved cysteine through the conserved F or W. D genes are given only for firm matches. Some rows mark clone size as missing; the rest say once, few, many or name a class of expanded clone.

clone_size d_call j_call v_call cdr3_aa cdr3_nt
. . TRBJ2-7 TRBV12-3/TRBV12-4 CASSSGWSEQYF TGTGCCAGCAGTTCCGGGTGGAGCGAGCAGTACTTC
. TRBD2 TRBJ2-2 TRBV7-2 CASTLTSGPFSGELFF TGTGCCAGCACCTTAACTAGCGGGCCCTTTTCCGGGGAGCTGTTTTTT
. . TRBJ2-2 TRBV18 CASSLRQADTGELFF TGTGCCAGCTCACTACGACAGGCTGACACCGGGGAGCTGTTTTTT
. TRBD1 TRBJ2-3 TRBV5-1 CASSFEGGMNTQYF TGCGCCAGCAGCTTTGAAGGGGGCATGAATACGCAGTATTTT
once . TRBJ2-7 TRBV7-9 CASSLESTGQYF TGTGCCAGCAGCTTAGAATCTACAGGACAGTACTTC
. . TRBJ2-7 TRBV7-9 CASSLRSSPYEQYF TGTGCCAGCAGCTTGCGGTCCTCGCCCTACGAGCAGTACTTC
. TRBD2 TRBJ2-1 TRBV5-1 CASSFSGGAYNEQFF TGCGCCAGCAGCTTTAGCGGGGGGGCCTACAATGAGCAGTTCTTC
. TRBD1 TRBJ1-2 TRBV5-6 CASSIPGTEGYGYTF TGTGCCAGCAGCATTCCGGGGACAGAAGGCTATGGCTACACCTTC
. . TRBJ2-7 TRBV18 CASSVDGWYEQYF TGTGCCAGCTCAGTCGACGGGTGGTACGAGCAGTACTTC
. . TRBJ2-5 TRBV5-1 CASSLSQADETQYF TGCGCCAGCAGCTTGAGTCAAGCGGATGAGACCCAGTACTTC
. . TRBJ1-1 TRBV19 CASSGLERAAFF TGTGCCAGTAGTGGGCTAGAGAGGGCAGCTTTCTTT
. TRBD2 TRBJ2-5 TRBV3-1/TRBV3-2 CASSRSGGEETQYF TGTGCCAGCAGCCGGAGCGGGGGAGAAGAGACCCAGTACTTC
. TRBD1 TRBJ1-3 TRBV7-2 CASRGTGSGNTIYF TGTGCCAGCCGGGGGACAGGGTCCGGAAACACCATATATTTT
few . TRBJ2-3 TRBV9 CASSVVDSGTDTQYF TGTGCCAGCAGCGTAGTAGACTCGGGCACAGATACGCAGTATTTT
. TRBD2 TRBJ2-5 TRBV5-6 CASSGRTGGETQYF TGTGCCAGCAGCGGAAGGACGGGGGGAGAGACCCAGTACTTC
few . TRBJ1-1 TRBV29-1 CSVEVGNTEAFF TGCAGCGTTGAAGTCGGGAACACTGAAGCTTTCTTT
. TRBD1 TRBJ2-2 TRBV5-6 CASNDRGGTGELFF TGTGCCAGCAACGACAGGGGGGGAACCGGGGAGCTGTTTTTT
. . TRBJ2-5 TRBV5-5 CASSQPKGVQETQYF TGTGCCAGCAGCCAGCCAAAGGGGGTACAAGAGACCCAGTACTTC
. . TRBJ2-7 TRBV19 CASSSRMSQGTYEQYF TGTGCCAGTAGTTCGAGAATGTCACAGGGGACTTACGAGCAGTACTTC
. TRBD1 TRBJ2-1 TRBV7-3 CASSLTGQVEQFF TGTGCCAGCAGCTTAACTGGACAGGTTGAGCAGTTCTTC
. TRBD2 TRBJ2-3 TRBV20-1 CSASRLAGGRAADTQYF TGCAGTGCTAGTAGACTAGCGGGGGGGCGAGCGGCAGATACGCAGTATTTT
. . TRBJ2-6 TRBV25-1 CASSPTGAGANVLTF TGTGCCAGCAGCCCGACTGGTGCTGGGGCCAACGTCCTGACTTTC
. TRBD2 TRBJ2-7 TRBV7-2 CASSPSGGASYEQYF TGTGCCAGCAGCCCGAGCGGGGGGGCCTCCTACGAGCAGTACTTC
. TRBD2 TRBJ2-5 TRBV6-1 CASRLAGGLQETQYF TGTGCCAGCAGATTAGCGGGGGGGCTACAAGAGACCCAGTACTTC
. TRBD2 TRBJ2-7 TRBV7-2 CASSLALADYEQYF TGTGCCAGCAGCTTAGCGCTAGCGGACTACGAGCAGTACTTC
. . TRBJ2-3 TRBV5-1 CASSLQGDQTTDTQYF TGCGCCAGCAGCTTACAGGGAGATCAGACGACAGATACGCAGTATTTT
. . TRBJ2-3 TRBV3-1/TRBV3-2 CASSPVLAVDTQYF TGTGCCAGCAGCCCGGTTCTTGCGGTAGATACGCAGTATTTT
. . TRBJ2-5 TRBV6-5 CASEFFRDAQETQYF TGTGCCAGCGAGTTCTTCCGGGATGCCCAAGAGACCCAGTACTTC
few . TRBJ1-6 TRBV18 CASSPVTGTRDSPLHF TGTGCCAGCTCACCAGTCACAGGGACGCGGGATTCACCCCTCCACTTT
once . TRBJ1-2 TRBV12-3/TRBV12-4 CASSQSLQRGYTF TGTGCCAGCAGTCAGAGTTTACAGCGGGGCTACACCTTC
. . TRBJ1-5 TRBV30 CAWSLGGSPGQPQHF TGTGCCTGGAGCTTGGGGGGGTCCCCGGGGCAGCCCCAGCATTTT
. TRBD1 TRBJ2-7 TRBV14 CASSQTHWGTGGSHYEQYF TGTGCCAGCAGCCAGACCCACTGGGGGACAGGGGGTTCCCACTACGAGCAGTACTTC
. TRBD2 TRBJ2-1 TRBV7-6 CASSLALAGGRGSSYNEQFF TGTGCCAGCAGCTTAGCGCTAGCGGGGGGACGGGGTAGCTCCTACAATGAGCAGTTCTTC
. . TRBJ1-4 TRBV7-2 CASSRGTLVGEKLFF TGTGCCAGCAGCAGGGGGACATTAGTGGGCGAAAAACTGTTTTTT
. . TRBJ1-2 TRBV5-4 CASSFLGAGGYTF TGTGCCAGCAGCTTTTTGGGGGCGGGTGGCTACACCTTC
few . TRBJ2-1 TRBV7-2 CASSLGGGPSYNEQFF TGTGCCAGCAGCTTAGGGGGGGGGCCCTCCTACAATGAGCAGTTCTTC
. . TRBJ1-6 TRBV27 CASRRTGTPDSPLHF TGTGCCAGCAGAAGAACCGGGACACCGGATTCACCCCTCCACTTT
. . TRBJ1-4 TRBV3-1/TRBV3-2 CASSRREANNEKLFF TGTGCCAGCAGCCGCCGTGAAGCAAATAATGAAAAACTGTTTTTT
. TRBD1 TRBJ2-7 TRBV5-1 CASSSQGDSFEQYF TGCGCCAGCAGCTCACAGGGGGACTCTTTCGAGCAGTACTTC
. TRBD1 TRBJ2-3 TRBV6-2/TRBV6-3 CASSPQGASTDTQYF TGTGCCAGCAGTCCACAGGGGGCCAGCACAGATACGCAGTATTTT
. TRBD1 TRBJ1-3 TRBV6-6 CASSRTGTGNTIYF TGTGCCAGCAGCCGGACAGGGACTGGAAACACCATATATTTT
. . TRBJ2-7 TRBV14 CASSSKQVLGEQYF TGTGCCAGCAGCTCAAAACAGGTCCTTGGCGAGCAGTACTTC
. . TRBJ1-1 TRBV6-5 CASSYFRGYTEAFF TGTGCCAGCAGTTATTTCAGGGGTTACACTGAAGCTTTCTTT
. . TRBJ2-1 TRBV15 CATSRAGNTYNEQFF TGTGCCACCAGCAGAGCGGGGAACACTTACAATGAGCAGTTCTTC
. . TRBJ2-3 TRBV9 CASSPRFGSTDTQYF TGTGCCAGCAGCCCCCGGTTCGGTAGCACAGATACGCAGTATTTT
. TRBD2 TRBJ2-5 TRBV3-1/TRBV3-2 CASSHFGLAGKETQYF TGTGCCAGCAGCCATTTCGGACTAGCGGGGAAAGAGACCCAGTACTTC
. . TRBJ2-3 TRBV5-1 CASSLSGRVLTDTQYF TGCGCCAGCAGCTTGTCTGGCCGGGTACTCACAGATACGCAGTATTTT
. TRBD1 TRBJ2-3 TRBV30 CAWSKTGSTDTQYF TGTGCCTGGAGTAAGACAGGGTCCACAGATACGCAGTATTTT
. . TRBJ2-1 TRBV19 CASSTRNVNEQFF TGTGCCAGTAGTACCAGGAATGTCAATGAGCAGTTCTTC
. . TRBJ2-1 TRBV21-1 CASSTLGVPYNEQFF TGTGCCAGCAGCACCTTAGGAGTGCCGTACAATGAGCAGTTCTTC
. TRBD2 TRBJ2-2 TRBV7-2 CASSPGDSGGNTGELFF TGTGCCAGCAGCCCCGGCGATAGCGGGGGGAACACCGGGGAGCTGTTTTTT
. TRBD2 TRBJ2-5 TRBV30 CAWIPGRGGRETQYF TGTGCCTGGATCCCCGGGAGGGGTGGCCGAGAGACCCAGTACTTC
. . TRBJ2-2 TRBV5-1 CASSLTTGSGTGELFF TGCGCCAGCAGCTTGACCACAGGGTCAGGCACCGGGGAGCTGTTTTTT